This TCR beta chain was profiled in a study of regulatory T cells in long-lasting Graves disease (dated by TCRdb to the early 2020s). Regarding the complete study: Persistent Graves' disease was defined as persistently positive TSH receptor autoantibodies together with antithyroid drug treatment for over 5 years. Patients with persistent Graves' disease were compared with patients with newly diagnosed Graves' disease using TCR sequencing and RNA sequencing of peripheral blood. TCR sequencing covered roughly 13 persistent and approximately 20 newly diagnosed Graves' disease patients, around 35 samples in total. In the clinical cohort, patients with persistent Graves' disease had used antithyroid drugs for an average of roughly ten years. The study took place in China and was registered as a clinical trial. The study at large found these results: The authors noted that the small sample size was a limitation that may lower accuracy. Persistent patients shared more public clonotypes among themselves (over 2,500) than newly diagnosed patients did (nearly 1,000). Sequencing and analysis were limited to the TCR beta chain. The study examined only peripheral blood because the primary lesion, thyroid tissue, could not be accessed. Persistent Graves' disease patients showed lower TCR Shannon entropy and fewer highly expanded clones than newly diagnosed patients, suggesting clonal expansion. Persistent disease showed preferential use of TRBV28, TRBJ1-2 and TRBJ2-5, whereas newly diagnosed disease favored TRBV20-1 and TRBJ2-1.

CDR1 and CDR2, per the germline V gene, are SGHDN and FVKESK. V and J are truncated by 4 bases and 2 bases respectively, leaving an intervening sequence of 8 bases. The CDR3, cysteine through phenylalanine, is 14 amino acids long. The retained sequence is limited to the CDR3, 42 bases, with the frame set at the first base. The receptor library was made with multiplex PCR. For sequencing, an Illumina HiSeq 4000 was employed. TCR beta libraries were built with iRepertoire HTBI primers and Arm-PCR amplification of CDR3 regions. Before sequencing, the PCR products went through gel purification. Per the original workflow: Gene usage analysis of CDR3 amino acid clonotypes used the roughly 60 TRBV and about 15 TRBJ segments found across samples. Filtered high-quality paired reads were merged into contigs using COPE and FqMerger. BLAST was used to align contigs to IMGT TRBV, TRBD and TRBJ reference genes, with CDR3 defined following IMGT. Any clonotype with a frequency above 0.1% was counted as a highly expanded clone. Shannon entropy was used to measure repertoire diversity, and the Gini coefficient was used to measure V-J evenness. Public clonotypes were defined as clonotypes shared by more than one individual. Using fastp at Q25 and MiXCR, TCRdb reprocessed the public reads and kept productive beta chains. Rows matching on CDR3 protein sequence are summarized as one entry with the most common DNA and genes. V and J calls and clone size were set by TCRdb, not the authors. The table for this sample lists roughly 300,000 distinct CDR3 sequences; about 18% of them were counted only once. Less than 35% of the sample belongs to the ten largest clones.

This clonotype occurred many times. This clone's antigen is unknown. No base qualities exist here, and no much larger clone lies one base off it. Sample time point, as interpreted from the label and publication: persistent/refractory GD, antithyroid drugs over 5 years with positive TRAb. For both TCR sequencing and RNA sequencing, RNA was extracted from PBMCs using TRIzol. Graves' disease was diagnosed according to American Thyroid Association guidelines. The patients came from an endocrinology department in Xi'an, China. Each patient gave 9 to 10 milliliters of peripheral blood, collected in an EDTA anticoagulant tube. PBMCs were isolated by Ficoll Paque Plus density gradient separation without further T cell sorting. RNA quality was checked with an Agilent 2100 Bioanalyzer and agarose gel, and concentration with a NanoDrop 2000.

The clonotype originates from a female donor with Graves disease. Here the sequenced sample was peripheral blood mononuclear cells (PBMCs), taken when the disease was refractory, from a patient treated with antithyroid drugs. The sequence links TRBV14 to TRBJ1-4; there is no confident call for the D gene. The CDR3 in this case is CASSPRSTNEKLFF. Here is the DNA: TGTGCCAGCAGCCCACGGAGTACTAATGAAAAACTGTTTTTT.